The 16 T cell receptor beta chains below were found in one sample sequenced in a study of TIL therapy for anti-PD-1-resistant metastatic lung cancer. Documented time point: pre-treatment sample, taken before nivolumab and TIL therapy. Sequencing used immunoSEQ v3. Assay: immunoSEQ multiplex PCR; the TCRdb copy retains only in-frame clones and omits some. The table records 40,000 to 60,000 clones, approximately 79% of them present only once. The sample in question was blood, obtained at baseline. All receptors derive from a woman aged 30 to 85 with non-small cell lung cancer.

V usage is TRBV7-3 and J usage is TRBJ2-1, with D maybe TRBD2 (5 bases). Trimming pared 5 bases from V and 4 bases from J, leaving 15 bases between. The CDR3 totals 15 residues. Germline CDR1 SGHTA, CDR2 FQGTGA. The CDR3 DNA reads as TGTGCCAGCAGCCCTACTAGTAACATATACAATGAGCAGTTCTTC. Translation gives CASSPTSNIYNEQFF. Combining the CDR3 with reference TRBV7-3 and TRBJ2-1 gives the whole variable domain GAGVSQTPSNKVTEKGKYVELRCDPISGHTALYWYRQSLGQGPEFLIYFQGTGAADDSGLPNDRFFAVRPEGSVSTLKIQRTERGDSAVYLCASSPTSNIYNEQFFGPGTRLTVL.

This chain uses TRBV2 with TRBJ1-2; 9 positions match TRBD1. V lost 7 bases to trimming and J lost 6 bases; unmatched junction nucleotides: 3. The CDR3 loop spans 12 amino acids. Germline CDR1 is SNHLY and CDR2 is FYNNEI. CDR3 in DNA: TGTGCCAGCACCCGACAGGGGGATGGCTACACCTTC. Protein sequence: CASTRQGDGYTF.

V usage is TRBV5-6 and J usage is TRBJ1-1; D gene ambiguous. This CDR3 has 12 residues. V lost 2 bases and J lost 5, with 7 bases in between. Looked up from germline, CDR1 is SGHDT and CDR2 is YYEEEE. The CDR3 protein is CASSLGRTEAFF. In DNA, the CDR3 is TGTGCCAGCAGCTTAGGCCGAACTGAAGCTTTCTTT.

The rearrangement links TRBV6-6 to TRBJ2-1; maybe TRBD2 (6 bases). The germline CDR1 and CDR2 sequences are MNHNY and SVGAGI (reference sequence). CDR3 length equals 13 residues. V lost 8 bases and J 3 bases, leaving 11 bases between the germline ends. CDR3 region: CASSRDDYNEQFF. For the CDR3, the DNA is TGTGCCAGCTCGCGGGACGACTACAATGAGCAGTTCTTC.

V usage is TRBV25-1 and J usage is TRBJ1-6; D is ambiguous. CDR1 and CDR2 (germline): MGHDK, SYGVNS. The CDR3 is 15 residues long. The V gene lost 5 bases and the J gene lost 11 bases, with 19 bases spanning the gap. CDR3 sequence reads: CASSIVGGVSPPLHF. CDR3 DNA: TGTGCCAGCAGTATAGTAGGCGGGGTCAGTCCACCCCTCCACTTT.

The V gene is TRBV9, the J gene TRBJ1-4; D gene uncertain. V dropped 0 bases and J dropped 6 bases, with 30 bases sitting between them. In germline, CDR1 is SGDLS, CDR2 YYNGEE. This CDR3 contains 21 residues. The CDR3 here is CASSVAQHTQRFGRGYEKLFF. The CDR3 bases are TGTGCCAGCAGCGTAGCTCAACACACACAGAGGTTTGGTCGGGGATATGAAAAACTGTTTTTT.

The gene calls are TRBV4-1 and TRBJ2-5, with D tentatively TRBD1 (5 bases). This CDR3 region has 17 residues. Between the trimmed V and J ends, which lost 0 bases and 4 bases, there was a span of 18 bases. Germline CDR1 and CDR2: MGHRA and YSYEKL. The CDR3 DNA reads TGCGCCAGCAGCCAAGAATGGTATGGGCAGGGCCCAGAGACCCAGTACTTC. Protein sequence: CASSQEWYGQGPETQYF.

The V gene is TRBV18, the J gene TRBJ2-7, with D possibly being TRBD2 (6 bases). In germline, CDR1 is KGHSH, CDR2 LQKENI. The CDR3 runs to 13 residues. Trimming removed 3 bases from V and 3 bases from J, with 9 bases in between. The CDR3, as DNA: TGTGCCAGCTCACCGGCGGGGTACTACGAGCAGTACTTC. It encodes CASSPAGYYEQYF. Filled out from reference TRBV18 and TRBJ2-7, the complete variable domain reads NAGVMQNPRHLVRRRGQEARLRCSPMKGHSHVYWYRQLPEEGLKFMVYLQKENIIDESGMPKERFSAEFPKEGPSILRIQQVVRGDSAAYFCASSPAGYYEQYFGPGTRLTVT.

V and J are TRBV10-3 and TRBJ2-7, with a weak D call TRBD1 (6 bases). The CDR3 is made up of 17 amino acids. In germline, CDR1 is ENHRY, CDR2 SYGVKD. V lost 3 bases and J 9 bases, leaving 27 bases between the germline ends. CDR3 residues: CAISDIIGQTYYEGQYF. Written as DNA, the CDR3 is TGTGCCATCAGTGACATAATAGGACAGACGTACTACGAAGGGCAGTACTTC.

The J gene is TRBJ2-3, the V gene TRBV5-1; no reliable D call. The ends were cut back, 4 bases at V and 4 bases at J, with 7 bases in the middle. CDR1 is SGHRS and CDR2 is YFSETQ in the germline V gene. The CDR3 extends over 12 amino acids. The CDR3: CASSKEADTQYF. The DNA of the CDR3 is TGCGCCAGCAGCAAAGAAGCAGATACGCAGTATTTT.

J is TRBJ1-2 and V is TRBV9; no reliable D call. V dropped 0 bases and J dropped 7 bases, with 16 bases sitting between them. Germline V gene lookup returns CDR1 SGDLS and CDR2 YYNGEE. There are 15 residues in the CDR3. CDR3 nucleotides: TGTGCCAGCAGCGTAGCCGAGGGCCCCCAAGGTGGCTACACCTTC. Translation: CASSVAEGPQGGYTF.

The chain couples TRBV5-1 to TRBJ1-3, with a weak D call TRBD1 (5 bases). The CDR3 loop spans 15 amino acids. The germline V gene has CDR1 SGHRS and CDR2 YFSETQ. The V end lost 4 bases, the J end lost 4 bases, and 15 bases lay between the germline ends. For the CDR3, the DNA is TGCGCCAGCAGCCACCGGGGGGAGTCCGGAAACACCATATATTTT. Translated: CASSHRGESGNTIYF.

The gene calls are TRBV7-7 and TRBJ1-1; possibly TRBD1 for D (5 bases). This CDR3 comprises 13 residues. With 5 bases removed from V and 2 bases from J, the gap between germline ends came to 9 bases. Looked up from germline, CDR1 is SSHAT and CDR2 is FNYEAQ (reference sequence). The CDR3 here is CASSLDSNTEAFF. CDR3 in DNA: TGTGCCAGCAGCCTAGACAGTAACACTGAAGCTTTCTTT.

The chain links TRBV7-9 to TRBJ1-3; D is ambiguous. The germline gives CDR1 SEHNR, CDR2 FQNEAQ (reference sequence). The germline V and J ends were trimmed by 0 bases and 4 bases, with 19 bases remaining between them. The CDR3 has 18 amino acids. Here the CDR3 reads CASSLARLLTHAGNTIYF. The DNA for the CDR3 is TGTGCCAGCAGCTTAGCCAGGCTTTTAACTCACGCGGGAAACACCATATATTTT.

CDR3 sequence (DNA): TGTGCCAGCAGCTCCCTGAAGGGTGAGTATGGCTACACCTTC. Its translation is CASSSLKGEYGYTF. This chain connects TRBV7-4 to TRBJ1-2; D not resolved. V gave up 4 bases and J gave up 5 bases, with 14 bases separating them. CDR3 length: 14 amino acids. Germline V lookup: CDR1 SGHVT, CDR2 SQSDAQ.

The chain carries TRBV18 and TRBJ2-5; D is unclear. V gave up 3 bases and J gave up 5 bases, with 13 bases separating them. The germline V gene encodes CDR1 KGHSH and CDR2 LQKENI. The CDR3 covers 14 residues. CDR3 region: CASSPPHGTETQYF. The CDR3 coding sequence is TGTGCCAGCTCACCCCCCCACGGAACGGAGACCCAGTACTTC.